The sequence of this TCR beta chain was determined in a study of blood T cell repertoires in COVID-19 (TCRdb year 2020). For context, the study as a whole: Samples from collaborators originated in the United States, Italy and Spain and spanned both the acute and convalescent phases of COVID-19. The material from the prospective study consisted of cDNA or gDNA derived from T cells, B-cell-depleted T cells, or PBMCs. The repertoires were released in a freely available public database intended as a resource for research on the immune response to SARS-CoV-2. The sample metadata nearly always contained a de-identified subject ID, COVID-19 status, age in years and sex. Subjects who had been exposed to COVID-19, were actively infected with it, or had recovered from it provided the deeply sampled blood TCRbeta repertoires that made up the dataset. Where HLA class I and class II types were available, the types were taken from metadata supplied by the sample provider, not from assay-based typing. The samples were drawn from two sources: the first 160 participants of the ongoing ImmuneRACE study, and approximately 1,300 subjects contributed by 6 global collaborators. Broader findings and caveats from the paper: The amount of clinical and demographic metadata varied by source and participant and was provided uncurated.

The immunoSEQ Assay, a bias-controlled multiplex PCR, was used to amplify TCRbeta CDR3 regions from genomic DNA. On the authors' methods: The number of nucleated cells in each sample was estimated by amplification of reference gene primers within the assay. To quantify the absolute abundance of each unique TCRbeta CDR3 rearrangement, sequence reads were collapsed and filtered. For each sample, productive Simpson clonality was calculated as the square root of Simpson's diversity index across productive rearrangements. TCRdb holds this immuneACCESS table with in-frame rearrangements only. Some clones are missing; in checked studies, unresolved V genes explain under half, and the rest has no known cause. V and J calls and clone size are given by that table; D and trimming were obtained from the DNA. This sample has 250,000 to 300,000 clones in its table, and approximately 90% of those were observed once. The ten largest clones add up to roughly 15% of the sample.

A remark on this clone: The specificity of this receptor is unknown. Per-base quality was not reported, and no clone a single base away is much larger than it.

The germline V gene provides CDR1 MNHEY and CDR2 SVGAGI. Counted from cysteine to phenylalanine, this CDR3 has 12 amino acids. The kept DNA is CDR3 alone, 36 bases in frame from the first base. From V the trimming removes 6 bases and from J it removes 6 bases, while the gene matches leave 3 bases of the junction unaccounted for. In the prospective study, participants were about 18 to 90 years old, resided in approximately 25 geographic areas of the United States, and were enrolled through a virtual design. In the prospective study, participants were assigned to cohorts based on the clinical history participants reported in a screening survey and a study questionnaire. Recovered participants in ImmuneRACE Cohort 3 were defined as having two consecutive negative NP/OP PCR tests, clearance from a healthcare professional, or resolution of symptoms. In the prospective study, whole blood, serum and a nasopharyngeal or oropharyngeal swab were collected from each participant by mobile phlebotomists. Over an approximately 2-month period, participants in the prospective study had the option of providing additional blood draws and questionnaires. Prospective study blood samples were shipped either frozen or at room temperature before DNA extraction.

The chain is encoded by TRBV6-5 joined to TRBJ2-7, with 9 junctional bases fitting TRBD1. This clonotype originated in a man aged 18 to 29 who had recovered from COVID-19. What was sequenced was PBMCs or T cells enriched from blood (not recorded which). The CDR3 region: CASRGDRVEQYF. The DNA sequence is as follows: TGTGCCAGCAGGGGGGACAGGGTCGAGCAGTACTTC.